A single sample gave rise to the 13 T cell receptor beta chains below, sequenced in a study of blood T cell repertoires in COVID-19. The data were produced by immunoSEQ multiplex PCR, yet TCRdb's version contains in-frame clones alone and is incomplete. The sample has approximately 280,000 clones; roughly 84% are singletons. Source material: peripheral blood. Source of these receptors: a human donor with COVID-19, enrolled during active disease. The donor label of this sample is uncertain.

V usage is TRBV18 and J usage is TRBJ2-7, with 11 nucleotides matching TRBD1. The V gene's germline CDR1 is KGHSH and CDR2 LQKENI. V lost 6 bases to trimming and J lost 5 bases; unmatched junction nucleotides: 12. The CDR3 has 16 amino acids. CDR3 coding DNA: TGTGCCAGCTCCCCCGGGACAGGGGGGTGGTTCGACGAGCAGTACTTC. Residues: CASSPGTGGWFDEQYF. Drawing the rest from reference TRBV18 and TRBJ2-7, the complete variable domain is NAGVMQNPRHLVRRRGQEARLRCSPMKGHSHVYWYRQLPEEGLKFMVYLQKENIIDESGMPKERFSAEFPKEGPSILRIQQVVRGDSAAYFCASSPGTGGWFDEQYFGPGTRLTVT.

The genes are TRBV30 and TRBJ1-5; a possible D gene is TRBD1 (5 bases). Germline CDR1 and CDR2: GTSNPN and SVGIG (reference sequence). V was shortened by 0 bases and J by 2 bases, with 8 bases between the two germline ends. This CDR3 is 14 amino acids long. In DNA, the CDR3 is TGTGCCTGGAGTGTCAGGGATGGCAATCAGCCCCAGCATTTT. It yields the protein CAWSVRDGNQPQHF.

This chain joins TRBV18 and TRBJ2-7, with D maybe TRBD2 (5 bases). This CDR3 is built from 13 residues. Trimming took 3 bases from V and 3 from J, leaving 9 bases between them. CDR1 and CDR2 (germline): KGHSH, LQKENI. CDR3 in DNA: TGTGCCAGCTCACCCGCCGCGGGCTACGAGCAGTACTTC. Amino acids: CASSPAAGYEQYF.

This chain uses TRBV19 with TRBJ2-3; 7 bases match TRBD1. CDR1 and CDR2 from the germline V gene are LNHDA and SQIVND (reference sequence). The CDR3 loop spans 14 amino acids. With V trimmed by 6 bases and J by 3 bases, 6 bases remained unmatched. The CDR3 spells CASRNRGMTDTQYF. For the CDR3, the DNA is TGTGCCAGTAGAAACAGGGGTATGACAGATACGCAGTATTTT. Filled out from reference TRBV19 and TRBJ2-3, the complete variable domain reads DGGITQSPKYLFRKEGQNVTLSCEQNLNHDAMYWYRQDPGQGLRLIYYSQIVNDFQKGDIAEGYSVSREKKESFPLTVTSAQKNPTAFYLCASRNRGMTDTQYFGPGTRLTVL.

This sequence joins TRBV11-2 and TRBJ2-1, with TRBD1 matching over 7 bases. This CDR3 spans 12 amino acids. Germline CDR1 reads SGHAT; CDR2 reads FQNNGV. V shed 5 bases, J shed 8 bases, and the junction held 3 bases outside the gene matches. CDR3 protein: CASSPTGDEQFF. The DNA for the CDR3 is TGTGCCAGCAGCCCTACAGGGGATGAGCAGTTCTTC.

The J gene is TRBJ1-4, the V gene TRBV5-5; D ambiguous. V was shortened by 1 base and J by 4 bases, with 8 bases between the two germline ends. The CDR3 loop spans 14 amino acids. Germline V gene lookup returns CDR1 SGHKS and CDR2 YYEKEE (reference sequence). The CDR3 protein is CASSLFQDNEKLFF. The CDR3 coding sequence is TGTGCCAGCAGCTTGTTCCAGGATAATGAAAAACTGTTTTTT.

This chain uses TRBV6-5 with TRBJ1-1, with 9 nucleotides matching TRBD1. With 6 bases clipped from V and 3 bases from J, the junction kept 8 bases outside the gene matches. The V gene's germline CDR1 is MNHEY and CDR2 SVGAGI. CDR3 length: 15 amino acids. The DNA of the CDR3 is TGTGCCAGCAGCATTACAGGGGGCCTGGACACTGAAGCTTTCTTT. Translation: CASSITGGLDTEAFF.

This clone was detected only once. The chain carries TRBV9 and TRBJ2-1; no firm D call. There are 14 residues in the CDR3. Germline values: CDR1 SGDLS, CDR2 YYNGEE. Between the trimmed V and J ends, which lost 0 bases and 4 bases, there was a span of 8 bases. The CDR3 is CASSVAGDYNEQFF. Written as DNA, the CDR3 is TGTGCCAGCAGCGTAGCGGGTGATTACAATGAGCAGTTCTTC.

The CDR3 bases are TGTGCCAGCAGGGACAGGGACTATGGCTACACCTTC. It specifies CASRDRDYGYTF. The chain couples TRBV12-3 or TRBV12-4 to TRBJ1-2; 8 nucleotides match TRBD1. The CDR3 has 12 residues. The V and J ends lost 6 bases and 3 bases, in that order; junction bases with no gene match: 0.

The chain employs TRBV5-5 and TRBJ1-1; no firm D call. The V end lost 3 bases, the J end lost 1 base, and 10 bases lay between the germline ends. CDR1 SGHKS and CDR2 YYEKEE come from the germline V gene (reference sequence). This CDR3 region has 14 residues. CDR3 protein: CASSSGLTNTEAFF. CDR3 bases: TGTGCCAGCAGCTCAGGACTTACGAACACTGAAGCTTTCTTT. Together with reference TRBV5-5 and TRBJ1-1, the CDR3 gives the full variable domain: DAGVTQSPTHLIKTRGQQVTLRCSPISGHKSVSWYQQVLGQGPQFIFQYYEKEERGRGNFPDRFSARQFPNYSSELNVNALLLGDSALYLCASSSGLTNTEAFFGQGTRLTVV.

The chain couples TRBV18 to TRBJ1-1; D is ambiguous. Germline lookup yields CDR1 KGHSH and CDR2 LQKENI. V gave up 1 base and J gave up 3 bases, with 6 bases separating them. The CDR3 is 13 amino acids. CDR3 bases: TGTGCCAGCTCACCACTCCGGGACACTGAAGCTTTCTTT. Translation: CASSPLRDTEAFF.

This clone has just a few counts. The chain employs TRBV2 and TRBJ1-1, with unresolved D. Germline V lookup: CDR1 SNHLY, CDR2 FYNNEI. Deletions cut 8 bases from V and 0 bases from J, with 13 bases between. The CDR3 has 14 amino acids. The CDR3 loop reads CASLLMSMNTEAFF. The CDR3 DNA reads as TGTGCCAGCCTTTTGATGAGCATGAACACTGAAGCTTTCTTT.

There are many counts of this clone. This chain uses TRBV6-1 with TRBJ2-7; 7 nucleotides align to TRBD2. The CDR3 runs to 16 residues. The germline CDR1 and CDR2 sequences are MNHNS and SASEGT. The trim removed 4 bases at V and 2 bases at J, leaving 11 bases unmatched. The CDR3 nucleotides are TGTGCCAGCAGTGGAGGGGTTAGCGGGTATCCCTACGAGCAGTACTTC. This sequence encodes CASSGGVSGYPYEQYF.